These 11 T cell receptor beta chains were sequenced from one sample in a study of blood T cell repertoires in COVID-19. Method: immunoSEQ multiplex PCR; TCRdb's copy keeps in-frame clones and lacks some. The repertoire consists of about 200,000 clones, with 75% to 90% occurring once and the leading ten covering roughly 5.1%. Source material: peripheral blood. The receptors come from a woman in her seventies with COVID-19, enrolled during active disease.

This chain joins TRBV7-9 and TRBJ2-3; 10 positions agree with TRBD2. Germline CDR1 is SEHNR and CDR2 is FQNEAQ (reference sequence). The CDR3 loop spans 14 amino acids. V was clipped by 5 bases and J by 5 bases; unmatched bases: 4. CDR3 DNA: TGTGCCAGCAGCCCGGGGACTAGCGTAGATACGCAGTATTTT. Its protein product is CASSPGTSVDTQYF.

This clone showed up just a few times. V usage is TRBV4-3 and J usage is TRBJ1-2, with 9 bases matching TRBD1. V was pared by 4 bases and J by 7 bases, with 7 bases of the junction left unmatched. The CDR3 extends over 14 amino acids. Germline V gene lookup returns CDR1 LGHNA and CDR2 YSLEER. CDR3 in DNA: TGCGCCAGCAGCCCAACGGGACAGGGTGCTGGCTACACCTTC. This sequence encodes CASSPTGQGAGYTF.

This chain connects TRBV28 to TRBJ1-2, with unresolved D. V lost 4 bases and J lost 8, with 17 bases in between. There are 14 residues in the CDR3. Germline V gives CDR1 MDHEN, CDR2 SYDVKM. This CDR3 reads CASSSTFPVWGYTF. CDR3 nucleotide sequence: TGTGCCAGCAGTTCCACCTTCCCGGTATGGGGCTACACCTTC.

This chain links TRBV9 with TRBJ1-5, with a weak D call TRBD1 (5 bases). V lost 2 bases to trimming and J lost 5 bases, with 8 bases between them. CDR1 is SGDLS and CDR2 is YYNGEE in the germline V gene. The CDR3 contains 13 residues. The CDR3 nucleotides read TGTGCCAGCAGCGTGGACACAGATCAGCCCCAGCATTTT. As protein: CASSVDTDQPQHF.

The genes are TRBV25-1 and TRBJ2-4, with TRBD2 identical over 7 bases. With 2 bases clipped from V and 3 bases from J, the junction kept 4 bases outside the gene matches. Per the germline V gene, CDR1 is MGHDK and CDR2 is SYGVNS. This CDR3 contains 15 residues. In DNA, the CDR3 is TGTGCCAGCAGTGAAGAAAGCGGGGACAAAAACATTCAGTACTTC. This sequence encodes CASSEESGDKNIQYF.

This chain links TRBV30 with TRBJ1-2; D call uncertain. Germline CDR1 and CDR2: GTSNPN and SVGIG (reference sequence). V lost 2 bases, J lost 5 bases, and 9 bases lay in between. The CDR3 has 12 residues. CDR3 amino acids: CAWSFLQYGYTF. The DNA of the CDR3 is TGTGCCTGGAGTTTTCTGCAGTATGGCTACACCTTC. The variable domain in full, completed from reference TRBV30 and TRBJ1-2, reads SQTIHQWPATLVQPVGSPLSLECTVEGTSNPNLYWYRQAAGRGLQLLFYSVGIGQISSEVPQNLSASRPQDRQFILSSKKLLLSDSGFYLCAWSFLQYGYTFGSGTRLTVV.

The count of this clone is one. The chain carries TRBV2 and TRBJ1-5, with a possible D match to TRBD1 (5 bases). The V gene's germline CDR1 is SNHLY and CDR2 FYNNEI. Trimming shortened V by 5 bases and J by 5 bases, and 16 bases separated the two germline ends. CDR3 length: 15 amino acids. The CDR3: CASSFGGTPHQPQHF. For the CDR3, the DNA is TGTGCCAGCAGTTTCGGCGGGACTCCCCATCAGCCCCAGCATTTT.

J is TRBJ1-1 and V is TRBV7-9, with 9 bases fitting TRBD1. The CDR3 length is 14 residues. Germline CDR1 SEHNR, CDR2 FQNEAQ (reference sequence). Unmatched junction bases numbered 5, after V lost 4 bases and J lost 5 bases. The CDR3 DNA is TGTGCCAGCAGCTCCGACAGGGGGGTGACTGAAGCTTTCTTT. The encoded protein is CASSSDRGVTEAFF.

The chain couples TRBV14 to TRBJ2-2; TRBD2 agrees at 8 bases. Losses at the gene ends were 4 bases for V and 5 bases for J; bases not matched to a gene: 9. The CDR3 contains 16 residues. Per the germline V gene, CDR1 is SGHDN and CDR2 is FVKESK. This chain's CDR3 is CASSPTPGLGTGELFF. As DNA, the CDR3 is TGTGCCAGCAGCCCGACTCCGGGACTAGGGACCGGGGAGCTGTTTTTT.

The chain combines TRBV5-1 with TRBJ1-6; 9 bases agree with TRBD1. The CDR3 spans 14 residues. Germline V lookup: CDR1 SGHRS, CDR2 YFSETQ. V was clipped by 4 bases and J by 7 bases; unmatched bases: 3. DNA for the CDR3: TGCGCCAGCAGCCAACAGGGGGCCAATTCACCCCTCCACTTT. Its protein is CASSQQGANSPLHF.

This clone was detected only once. CDR3 in DNA: TGTGCCACCTCCGGGACTAGCTCCTACGAGCAGTACTTC. This translates into CATSGTSSYEQYF. The V gene is TRBV6-6, the J gene TRBJ2-7; TRBD2 aligns across 8 bases. Germline V gives CDR1 MNHNY, CDR2 SVGAGI (reference sequence). Germline trimming cut 10 bases from V and 0 bases from J; bases unmatched to any gene: 5. This CDR3 is 13 amino acids long.